This T cell receptor (beta chain) was captured by sequencing in a study of long-term antiretroviral therapy in people with HIV. Findings of the study overall: Documentation of ART adherence, viral resistance or therapy changes was absent.

About this clone itself: What it binds is not known.

From germline, CDR1 is SQVTM and CDR2 ANQGSEA. V was cut by 3 bases and J by 3 bases, with 16 bases left in between. This CDR3 contains 15 residues. Runs used v3.0 of the immunoSEQ assay and were done at survey level. The target of sequencing was about 35,000-50,000 T-cell genomes per sample. Sequencing was performed with immunoSEQ multiplex PCR; in TCRdb, only in-frame clones are kept and a portion is missing. The data show 9,500 to 11,000 clones, with approximately 85% seen just once and approximately 18% held by the top ten. Material: unsorted PBMCs, obtained 1.8 years after starting antiretroviral therapy. The chain joins TRBV29-1 to TRBJ2-3; D may be TRBD2 (7 bases). The sequence was obtained from a man aged 40-49 years with HIV. CDR3 DNA sequence: TGCAGCGTTGAGAGGGGGGAGGGCTATACAGATACGCAGTATTTT. It specifies CSVERGEGYTDTQYF.